This T cell receptor (beta chain) was identified during a study of monozygotic twins with inflammatory bowel disease. General observations from the study: In the analysis, different T cell subtypes could not be told apart.

TCRdb reprocessed the 5' RACE reads, keeping one entry per CDR3 protein, no DNA. This repertoire includes about 330,000 distinct CDR3 sequences. Comment on this clonotype: Its specificity is unknown.

This CDR3 region has 15 residues. Germline CDR1 and CDR2: MNHEY and SVGAGI. This chain links TRBV6-5 with TRBJ2-2. This clonotype was obtained from a human donor with ulcerative colitis or Crohn's disease, or a healthy co-twin of an affected twin (not recorded which). The sample was blood. CDR3 residues: CASSYPSNRAGELFF.